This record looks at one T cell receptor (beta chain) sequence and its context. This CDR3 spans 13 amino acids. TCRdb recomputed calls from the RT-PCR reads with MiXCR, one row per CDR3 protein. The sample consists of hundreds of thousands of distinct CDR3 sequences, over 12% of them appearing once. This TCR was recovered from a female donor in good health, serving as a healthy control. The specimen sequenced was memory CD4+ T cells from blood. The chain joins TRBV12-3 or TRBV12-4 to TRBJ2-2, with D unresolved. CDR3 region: CAVRGMNTGELFF. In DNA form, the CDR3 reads TGTGCGGTTCGCGGTATGAACACCGGGGAGCTGTTTTTT.